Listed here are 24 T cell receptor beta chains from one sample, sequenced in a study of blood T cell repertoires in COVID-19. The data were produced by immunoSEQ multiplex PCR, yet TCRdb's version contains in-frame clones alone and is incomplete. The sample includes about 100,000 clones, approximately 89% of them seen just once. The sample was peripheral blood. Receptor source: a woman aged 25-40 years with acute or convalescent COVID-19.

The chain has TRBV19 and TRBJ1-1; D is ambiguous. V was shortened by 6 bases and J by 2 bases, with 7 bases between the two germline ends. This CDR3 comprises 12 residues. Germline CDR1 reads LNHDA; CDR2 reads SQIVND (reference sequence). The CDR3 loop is CASRRTNTEAFF. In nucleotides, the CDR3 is TGTGCCAGTAGGAGGACTAACACTGAAGCTTTCTTT.

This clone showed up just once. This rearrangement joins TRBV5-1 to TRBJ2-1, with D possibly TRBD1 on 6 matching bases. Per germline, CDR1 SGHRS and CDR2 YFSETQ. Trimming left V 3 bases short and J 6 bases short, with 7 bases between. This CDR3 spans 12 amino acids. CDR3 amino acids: CASSSDSNEQFF. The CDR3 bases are TGCGCCAGCAGCTCGGACAGCAATGAGCAGTTCTTC.

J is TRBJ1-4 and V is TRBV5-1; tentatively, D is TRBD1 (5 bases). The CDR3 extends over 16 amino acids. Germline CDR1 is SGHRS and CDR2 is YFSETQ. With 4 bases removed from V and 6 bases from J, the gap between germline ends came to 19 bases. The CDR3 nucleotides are TGCGCCAGCAGCCCTAAAATTTACCAGGGTCATGAAAAACTGTTTTTT. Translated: CASSPKIYQGHEKLFF. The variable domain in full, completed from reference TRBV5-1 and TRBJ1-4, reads KAGVTQTPRYLIKTRGQQVTLSCSPISGHRSVSWYQQTPGQGLQFLFEYFSETQRNKGNFPGRFSGRQFSNSRSEMNVSTLELGDSALYLCASSPKIYQGHEKLFFGSGTQLSVL.

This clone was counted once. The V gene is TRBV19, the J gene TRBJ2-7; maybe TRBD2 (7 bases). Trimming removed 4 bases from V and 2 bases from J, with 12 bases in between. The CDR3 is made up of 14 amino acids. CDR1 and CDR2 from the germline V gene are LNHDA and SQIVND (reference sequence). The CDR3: CASSSRGAPYEQYF. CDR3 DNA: TGTGCCAGTAGTAGCCGGGGGGCCCCCTACGAGCAGTACTTC.

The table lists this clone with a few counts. CDR3 coding DNA: TGTGCCACCAGCAGAGACCTTGACAGCTCCTACGAGCAGTACTTC. Translating it yields CATSRDLDSSYEQYF. The chain joins TRBV15 to TRBJ2-7, with D possibly matching TRBD1 (5 bases). The V and J ends lost 0 bases and 0 bases respectively, with 9 bases between them. Germline V gives CDR1 LNHNV, CDR2 YYDKDF (reference sequence). The CDR3 spans 15 residues.

The CDR3 DNA follows: TGTGCCAGCAGCTTGGGACACGTTAATGAAAAACTGTTTTTT. Protein sequence: CASSLGHVNEKLFF. V and J are TRBV5-6 and TRBJ1-4; D remains unclear. Trimming removed 0 bases from V and 4 bases from J, with 7 bases in between. CDR3 length: 14 amino acids. CDR1 is SGHDT and CDR2 is YYEEEE in the germline V gene.

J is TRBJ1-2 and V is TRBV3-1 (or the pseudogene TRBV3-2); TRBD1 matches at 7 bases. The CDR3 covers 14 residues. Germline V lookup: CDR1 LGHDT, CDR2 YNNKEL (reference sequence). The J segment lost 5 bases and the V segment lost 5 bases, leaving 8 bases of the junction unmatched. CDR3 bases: TGTGCCAGCAGCTCCCAGGGACAGCTATATGGCTACACCTTC. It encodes CASSSQGQLYGYTF.

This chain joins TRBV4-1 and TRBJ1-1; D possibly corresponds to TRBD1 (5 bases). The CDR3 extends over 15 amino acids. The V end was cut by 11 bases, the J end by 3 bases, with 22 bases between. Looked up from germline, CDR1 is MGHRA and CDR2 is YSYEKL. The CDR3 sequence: CASRDQTGGDTEAFF. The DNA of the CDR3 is TGCGCCTCCCGGGACCAAACGGGGGGGGACACTGAAGCTTTCTTT.

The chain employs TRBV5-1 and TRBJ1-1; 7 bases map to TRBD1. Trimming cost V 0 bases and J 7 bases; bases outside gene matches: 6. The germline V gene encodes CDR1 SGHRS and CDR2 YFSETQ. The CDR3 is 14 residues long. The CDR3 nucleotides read TGCGCCAGCAGCTTGGCGGGACAGACATTTGAAGCTTTCTTT. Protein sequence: CASSLAGQTFEAFF.

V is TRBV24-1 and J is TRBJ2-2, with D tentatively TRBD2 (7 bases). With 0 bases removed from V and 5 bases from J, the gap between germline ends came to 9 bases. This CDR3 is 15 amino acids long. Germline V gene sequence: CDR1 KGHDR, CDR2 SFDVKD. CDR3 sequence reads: CATSDLRGGTGELFF. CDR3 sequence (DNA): TGTGCCACCAGTGATTTGAGGGGGGGGACCGGGGAGCTGTTTTTT.

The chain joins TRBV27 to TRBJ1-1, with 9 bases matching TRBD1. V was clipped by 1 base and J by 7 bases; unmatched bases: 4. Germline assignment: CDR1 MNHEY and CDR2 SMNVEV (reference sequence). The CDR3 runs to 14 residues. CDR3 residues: CASSLWRGQGEAFF. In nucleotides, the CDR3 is TGTGCCAGCAGTTTATGGAGGGGACAGGGTGAAGCTTTCTTT.

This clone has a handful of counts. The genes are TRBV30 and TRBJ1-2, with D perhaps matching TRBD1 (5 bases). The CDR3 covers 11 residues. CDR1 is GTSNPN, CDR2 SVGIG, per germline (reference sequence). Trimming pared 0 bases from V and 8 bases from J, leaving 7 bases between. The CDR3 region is CAWSVGGGYTF. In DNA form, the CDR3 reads TGTGCCTGGAGTGTGGGGGGAGGCTACACCTTC.

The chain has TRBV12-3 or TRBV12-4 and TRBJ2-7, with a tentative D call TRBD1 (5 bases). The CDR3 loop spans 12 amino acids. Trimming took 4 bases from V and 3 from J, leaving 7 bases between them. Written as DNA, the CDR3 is TGTGCCAGCAGTTACGACAGCTACGAGCAGTACTTC. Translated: CASSYDSYEQYF.

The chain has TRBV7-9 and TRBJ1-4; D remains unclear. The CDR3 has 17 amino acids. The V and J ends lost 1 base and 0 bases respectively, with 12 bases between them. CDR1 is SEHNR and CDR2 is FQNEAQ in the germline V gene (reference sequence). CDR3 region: CASSLGMESATNEKLFF. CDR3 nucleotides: TGTGCCAGCAGCTTAGGGATGGAGAGCGCAACTAATGAAAAACTGTTTTTT. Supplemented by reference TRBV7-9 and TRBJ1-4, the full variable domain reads DTGVSQNPRHKITKRGQNVTFRCDPISEHNRLYWYRQTLGQGPEFLTYFQNEAQLEKSRLLSDRFSAERPKGSFSTLEIQRTEQGDSAMYLCASSLGMESATNEKLFFGSGTQLSVL.

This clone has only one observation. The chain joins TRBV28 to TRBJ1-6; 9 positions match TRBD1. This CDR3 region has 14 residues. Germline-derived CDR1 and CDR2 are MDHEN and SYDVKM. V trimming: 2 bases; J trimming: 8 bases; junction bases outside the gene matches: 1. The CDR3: CASSLGQGYSPLHF. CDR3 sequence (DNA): TGTGCCAGCAGTTTAGGACAGGGGTATTCACCCCTCCACTTT.

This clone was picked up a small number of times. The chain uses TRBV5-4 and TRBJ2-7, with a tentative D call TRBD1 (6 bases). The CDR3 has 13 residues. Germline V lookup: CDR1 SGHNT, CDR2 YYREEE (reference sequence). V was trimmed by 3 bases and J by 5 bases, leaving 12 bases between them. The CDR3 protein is CASSWGQGNEQYF. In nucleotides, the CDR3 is TGTGCCAGCAGCTGGGGGCAGGGGAACGAGCAGTACTTC.

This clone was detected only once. The CDR3 sequence: CASSQLRGSGNTIYF. The CDR3 DNA reads TGTGCCAGCAGCCAATTGCGGGGCTCTGGAAACACCATATATTTT. This rearrangement joins TRBV11-2 to TRBJ1-3; D call uncertain. Trimming left V 5 bases short and J 0 bases short, with 11 bases between. Germline CDR1 and CDR2: SGHAT and FQNNGV. The CDR3 totals 15 residues.

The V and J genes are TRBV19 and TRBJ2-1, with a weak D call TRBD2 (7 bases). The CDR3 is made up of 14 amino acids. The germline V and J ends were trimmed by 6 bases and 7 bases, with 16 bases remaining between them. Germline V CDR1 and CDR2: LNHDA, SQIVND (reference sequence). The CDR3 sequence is CASSPRRGPNEQFF. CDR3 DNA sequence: TGTGCCAGTAGCCCCCGGCGGGGGCCAAATGAGCAGTTCTTC.

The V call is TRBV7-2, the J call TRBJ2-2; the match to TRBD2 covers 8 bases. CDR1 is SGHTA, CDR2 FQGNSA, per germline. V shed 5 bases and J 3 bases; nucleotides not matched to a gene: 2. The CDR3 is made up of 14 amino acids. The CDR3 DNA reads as TGTGCCAGCAGCGCGGGGGGCTACACCGGGGAGCTGTTTTTT. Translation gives CASSAGGYTGELFF. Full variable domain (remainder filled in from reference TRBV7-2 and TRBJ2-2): GAGVSQSPSNKVTEKGKDVELRCDPISGHTALYWYRQSLGQGLEFLIYFQGNSAPDKSGLPSDRFSAERTGGSVSTLTIQRTQQEDSAVYLCASSAGGYTGELFFGEGSRLTVL.

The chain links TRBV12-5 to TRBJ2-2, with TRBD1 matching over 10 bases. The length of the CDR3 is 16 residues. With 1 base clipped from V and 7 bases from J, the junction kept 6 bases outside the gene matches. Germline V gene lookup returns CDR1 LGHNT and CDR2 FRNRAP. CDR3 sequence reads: CASGLAPGQGIGELFF. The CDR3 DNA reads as TGTGCTAGTGGTTTGGCCCCGGGACAGGGGATCGGGGAGCTGTTTTTT.

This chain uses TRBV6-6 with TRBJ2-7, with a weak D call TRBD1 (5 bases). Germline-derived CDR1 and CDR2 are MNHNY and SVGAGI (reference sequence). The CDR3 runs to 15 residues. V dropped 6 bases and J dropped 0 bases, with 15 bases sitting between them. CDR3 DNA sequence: TGTGCCAGCAGCTCCGAGACAGCTTCCTCCTACGAGCAGTACTTC. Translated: CASSSETASSYEQYF.

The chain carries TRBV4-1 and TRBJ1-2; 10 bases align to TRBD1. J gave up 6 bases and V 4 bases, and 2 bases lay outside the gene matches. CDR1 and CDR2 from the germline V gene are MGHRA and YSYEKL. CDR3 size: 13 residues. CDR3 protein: CASSPGQGNGYTF. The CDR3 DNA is TGCGCCAGCAGCCCGGGACAGGGGAATGGCTACACCTTC.

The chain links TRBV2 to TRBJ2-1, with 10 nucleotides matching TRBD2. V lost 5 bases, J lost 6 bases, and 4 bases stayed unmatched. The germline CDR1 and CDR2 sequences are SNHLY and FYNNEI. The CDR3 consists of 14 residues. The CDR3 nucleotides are TGTGCCAGCAGTAGCGGGGGGGGGATCAATGAGCAGTTCTTC. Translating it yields CASSSGGGINEQFF.

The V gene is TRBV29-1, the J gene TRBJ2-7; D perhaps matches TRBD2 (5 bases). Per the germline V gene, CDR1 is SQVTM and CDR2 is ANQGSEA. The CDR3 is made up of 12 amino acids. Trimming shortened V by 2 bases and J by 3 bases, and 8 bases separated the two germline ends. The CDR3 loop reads CSVEIANYEQYF. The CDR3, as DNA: TGCAGCGTTGAAATAGCGAACTACGAGCAGTACTTC.